The rows below give T cell receptor beta chains drawn from one sample of a study of shared clonotypes between healthy human individuals. The method was immunoSEQ multiplex PCR; TCRdb's version includes in-frame clones alone and lacks a portion of them. Here the sample spans about 470,000 clones, 79% being singletons. The specimen was PBMCs. Every receptor here comes from a woman aged 40 to 50 in good health. Some clones in this sample may be carry-over from other donors' samples. Each CDR3 is given with its conserved first and last residue. The D gene is left open where the match is weak. Not every row has a clone size; where given, it reads once, few, many or a size class.

v_gene	abundance	d_gene	j_gene	CDR3aa	CDR3nt
TRBV30	NA	NA	TRBJ2-7	CAWSRGPSYEQYF	TGTGCCTGGAGTCGCGGGCCATCCTACGAGCAGTACTTC
TRBV28	NA	NA	TRBJ1-5	CASTLLGGSNQPQHF	TGTGCCAGCACCTTGTTAGGGGGTAGCAATCAGCCCCAGCATTTT
TRBV19	NA	NA	TRBJ2-3	CASGQGDTQYF	TGTGCCAGTGGTCAGGGAGATACGCAGTATTTT
TRBV29-1	NA	NA	TRBJ1-1	CSVQKVGGNTEAFF	TGCAGCGTCCAGAAGGTGGGGGGGAACACTGAAGCTTTCTTT
TRBV12-5	NA	NA	TRBJ1-5	CATCPTGTQNQPQHF	TGTGCTACCTGTCCGACCGGGACACAAAATCAGCCCCAGCATTTT
TRBV18	NA	NA	TRBJ2-2	CASSPQRGIDTGELFF	TGTGCCAGCTCACCACAAAGGGGGATCGACACCGGGGAGCTGTTTTTT
TRBV29-1	NA	TRBD1	TRBJ2-3	CSAEQGRGDTQYF	TGCAGCGCCGAACAGGGGCGCGGAGATACGCAGTATTTT
TRBV18	NA	TRBD1	TRBJ2-5	CASSPGQGGETQYF	TGTGCCAGCTCACCCGGACAGGGGGGAGAGACCCAGTACTTC
TRBV5-8	NA	TRBD1	TRBJ2-6	CASSTDRGPGANVLTF	TGTGCCAGCAGCACGGACAGGGGGCCTGGGGCCAACGTCCTGACTTTC
TRBV28	NA	NA	TRBJ1-1	CASSFPDKGGSF	TGTGCCAGCAGTTTCCCGGACAAGGGGGGATCATTT
TRBV19	NA	NA	TRBJ2-7	CASSSTSYRSEQYF	TGTGCCAGTAGTAGTACTAGTTACCGTAGCGAGCAGTACTTC
TRBV10-3	NA	TRBD1	TRBJ2-7	CAISEWGQGSSYEQYF	TGTGCCATCAGTGAGTGGGGACAGGGGTCCTCCTACGAGCAGTACTTC
TRBV5-4	NA	TRBD1	TRBJ2-5	CASSRDRAETQYF	TGTGCCAGCAGCCGTGACAGGGCCGAGACCCAGTACTTC
TRBV7-9	NA	NA	TRBJ2-7	CASSFPKGIEGIYEQYF	TGTGCCAGCAGCTTCCCCAAGGGGATAGAGGGAATCTACGAGCAGTACTTC
TRBV11-2	once	TRBD2	TRBJ2-2	CASSLERGARELFF	TGCGCCAGCAGCTTAGAGCGGGGGGCCAGGGAGCTGTTTTTT
TRBV27	once	TRBD2	TRBJ2-7	CASSRAASGSYEQYF	TGTGCCAGCAGCCGGGCGGCTAGCGGGAGCTACGAGCAGTACTTC
TRBV4-1	NA	NA	TRBJ2-1	CASSQVWGRDLERFQFF	TGCGCCAGCAGCCAAGTCTGGGGTCGGGACCTCGAAAGATTTCAGTTCTTC
TRBV7-2	NA	TRBD2	TRBJ2-1	CASSPRKGLDLDEQFF	TGTGCCAGCAGCCCCCGAAAGGGACTAGATTTAGATGAGCAGTTCTTC
TRBV27	NA	TRBD1	TRBJ2-3	CASSPIIPPPGGRTDTQYF	TGTGCCAGCAGCCCTATCATCCCCCCCCCAGGGGGAAGGACAGATACGCAGTATTTT
TRBV27	NA	NA	TRBJ2-7	CASRMTGATGGQYF	TGTGCCAGCAGAATGACAGGGGCCACGGGGGGGCAGTACTTC
TRBV19	once	TRBD1	TRBJ2-3	CASNQGDGNTDTQYF	TGTGCCAGTAACCAGGGGGATGGTAACACAGATACGCAGTATTTT
TRBV10-3	once	NA	TRBJ2-5	CAISDGIETQYF	TGTGCCATCAGTGACGGGATTGAGACCCAGTACTTC
TRBV28	NA	NA	TRBJ1-1	CASSFTENTEAFF	TGTGCCAGCAGTTTTACAGAGAACACTGAAGCTTTCTTT